This T cell receptor beta chain was captured by sequencing in a study of T cell responses to AZD1222 COVID-19 vaccine. Sequenced by immunoSEQ multiplex PCR; TCRdb stores in-frame clones only, minus some. The sample lists some 150,000 clones, 88% occurring once. General study findings and limits: There were mostly white British donors and more females than males, and clonal diversity was possibly underestimated. Only after the peak T cell response were repertoires sampled. Among spike-specific TCRs, nearly half reportedly target unmutated variant regions.

Germline trimming cut 3 bases from V and 6 bases from J; bases unmatched to any gene: 8. Germline V gene lookup returns CDR1 LGHNA and CDR2 YNFKEQ. This CDR3 has 16 amino acids. There are a few counts of this clone. The antigen remains unidentified. This chain connects TRBV4-2 to TRBJ1-1; 12 bases match TRBD1. This sequence originates from an adult who received the MenACWY meningococcal vaccine as a control. Source: peripheral blood, taken 28 days after the second dose of the MenACWY control vaccine. The CDR3 nucleotides are TGTGCCAGCAGCCACCGACCGGGACAGGGGGCGGCTGAAGCTTTCTTT. Translation: CASSHRPGQGAAEAFF.